This T cell receptor beta chain was observed in a study of OX40 agonist ivuxolimab in advanced cancers. Background on the study: Of mixed ages from about 23 to 90 and averaging approximately 60 years, the group was over 80% male. Allowance was made for prior anti-PD-1, anti-PD-L1 or anti-CTLA-4 therapy, and approximately 40% had some.

General study points: Low clonal expansion, among the lowest seen, marked partial responders at 0.1-3.0 mg/kg.

The CDR3 loop spans 18 amino acids. V trimming: 4 bases; J trimming: 5 bases; junction bases outside the gene matches: 18. Per germline, CDR1 SGHAT and CDR2 FQNNGV. Notes on this clone: Its specificity is not known.

The method was immunoSEQ multiplex PCR; TCRdb's version includes in-frame clones alone and lacks a portion of them. The sample holds roughly 40,000 clones, less than 90% seen once. The chain has TRBV11-2 and TRBJ2-3; TRBD2 aligns across 7 bases. Sequences were derived from CD4+ or CD8+ T cells sorted from blood, sampled in a trial of the OX40 agonist ivuxolimab. The source of this sequence is an adult with an advanced solid tumor such as melanoma, head and neck, liver or kidney cancer. CDR3 bases: TGTGCCAGCAGCTATAAAACGCTTGCGGGGGTCCCACAAGATACGCAGTATTTT. Its translation: CASSYKTLAGVPQDTQYF.